The 15 T cell receptor beta chains below come from one sample, sequenced in a study of blood T cell repertoires in COVID-19. Data came from immunoSEQ multiplex PCR; TCRdb stores just in-frame clones and leaves some out. The sample records more than 200,000 clones, around 83% being singletons. The sequenced material came from peripheral blood. The receptor set was obtained from a man aged 35-49 years with active or convalescent COVID-19.

This rearrangement joins TRBV5-1 to TRBJ2-4, with 7 bases aligning to TRBD1. After removal of 4 bases from V and 5 bases from J, the junction contained 6 bases not matched to a gene. Germline CDR1 reads SGHRS; CDR2 reads YFSETQ. The CDR3 covers 14 residues. The CDR3 is CASSPGTAQNIQYF. In DNA, the CDR3 is TGCGCCAGCAGCCCTGGGACAGCTCAAAACATTCAGTACTTC.

This chain joins TRBV7-3 and TRBJ1-6; D is undetermined. Trimming took off 2 bases at V and 6 bases at J, with 11 bases between the two ends. CDR1 SGHTA and CDR2 FQGTGA come from the germline V gene. The CDR3 is made up of 15 amino acids. The CDR3 is CASSLDSSINSPLHF. CDR3 nucleotide sequence: TGTGCCAGCAGCTTAGACTCGAGCATTAATTCACCCCTCCACTTT.

Regarding this clone: This sample also contains other DNA sequences that code for the same CDR3. The gene calls are TRBV7-2 and TRBJ2-7; 8 bases are shared with TRBD1. The V segment lost 3 bases and the J segment 1 base; nucleotides outside the gene matches: 2. This CDR3 contains 14 residues. Germline values: CDR1 SGHTA, CDR2 FQGNSA. Here the CDR3 reads CASSFTGGSYEQYF. The DNA for the CDR3 is TGTGCCAGCAGCTTCACAGGGGGATCCTACGAGCAGTACTTC.

This chain connects TRBV7-8 to TRBJ2-1; 8 nucleotides align to TRBD1. Germline values: CDR1 SGHVS, CDR2 FQNEAQ. The CDR3 extends over 15 amino acids. The trim removed 5 bases at V and 2 bases at J, leaving 5 bases unmatched. The CDR3 is CASSAWTGTYNEQFF. DNA of the CDR3: TGTGCCAGCAGCGCATGGACAGGGACCTACAATGAGCAGTTCTTC.

CDR3 sequence reads: CASSFRGSTEAFF. The CDR3 bases are TGCGCCAGCAGCTTCCGGGGGAGCACTGAAGCTTTCTTT. The rearrangement uses TRBV5-1 and TRBJ1-1, with D possibly matching TRBD1 (5 bases). Germline CDR1 is SGHRS and CDR2 is YFSETQ. The V and J ends lost 2 bases and 4 bases respectively, with 9 bases between them. The CDR3 sequence is 13 residues long.

The chain combines TRBV10-3 with TRBJ1-3; 8 bases fit TRBD1. With 6 bases clipped from V and 6 bases from J, the junction kept 7 bases outside the gene matches. Germline assignment: CDR1 ENHRY and CDR2 SYGVKD. The CDR3 is made up of 14 amino acids. The CDR3 reads CAIRAATGENTIYF. In DNA, the CDR3 is TGTGCCATCAGGGCGGCGACAGGGGAAAACACCATATATTTT.

V gene TRBV28 combines with J gene TRBJ1-6; TRBD1 matches 8 bases. Looked up from germline, CDR1 is MDHEN and CDR2 is SYDVKM. V was clipped by 8 bases and J by 6 bases; unmatched bases: 12. The CDR3 is 16 amino acids. The CDR3 sequence: CASLPSVGQVNSPLHF. In DNA form, the CDR3 reads TGTGCCAGCCTTCCCTCGGTGGGACAGGTTAATTCACCCCTCCACTTT.

This sequence joins TRBV9 and TRBJ1-1; D is ambiguous. The CDR3 loop spans 15 amino acids. Trimming removed 0 bases from V and 2 bases from J, with 11 bases in between. Germline V CDR1 and CDR2: SGDLS, YYNGEE. CDR3 in amino acids: CASSVGHSLNTEAFF. In nucleotides, the CDR3 is TGTGCCAGCAGCGTAGGTCACTCCCTAAACACTGAAGCTTTCTTT.

The chain has TRBV21-1 and TRBJ1-1. TRBV21-1 is designated a pseudogene. The CDR3 runs to 18 residues. This CDR3 reads CASSCKVGGREMNTEAFF. The CDR3 nucleotides are TGTGCCAGCAGCTGCAAGGTCGGGGGGAGAGAGATGAACACTGAAGCTTTCTTT.

The chain uses TRBV2 and TRBJ2-3; TRBD2 matches at 7 bases. Germline loops: CDR1 SNHLY, CDR2 FYNNEI. V shed 5 bases and J 4 bases; nucleotides not matched to a gene: 6. This CDR3 contains 14 residues. The CDR3 nucleotides read TGTGCCAGCAGTAAAGACGCGGGGGCAGATACGCAGTATTTT. This encodes CASSKDAGADTQYF.

V and J are TRBV7-9 and TRBJ1-2; TRBD1 matches at 8 bases. This CDR3 has 16 amino acids. V lost 5 bases and J lost 2; bases outside the gene matches: 10. Germline-derived CDR1 and CDR2 are SEHNR and FQNEAQ (reference sequence). CDR3 bases: TGTGCCAGCAGCCCGATAGTGACAGGGGCCAACTATGGCTACACCTTC. Translating gives CASSPIVTGANYGYTF.

CDR3 region: CASSRPGGNNYGYTF. Here the CDR3 DNA reads TGCGCCAGCAGCAGGCCAGGGGGAAATAACTATGGCTACACCTTC. The chain is built from TRBV5-1 and TRBJ1-2; 7 bases are a match to TRBD1. The junction had 7 bases not matched to a gene; V was cut back by 4 bases and J by 1 base. The length of the CDR3 is 15 residues. Germline values: CDR1 SGHRS, CDR2 YFSETQ.

This chain uses TRBV12-5 with TRBJ2-1, with 14 positions matching TRBD2. The trim removed 0 bases at V and 5 bases at J, leaving 24 bases unmatched. The CDR3 has 24 residues. Germline V lookup: CDR1 LGHNT, CDR2 FRNRAP. The CDR3 spells CASGLVGELGPGLAGGSNDNEQFF. The CDR3 DNA reads as TGTGCTAGTGGTTTGGTAGGGGAGCTCGGGCCTGGACTAGCGGGAGGATCGAACGACAATGAGCAGTTCTTC.

This clone occurred a few times. This chain joins TRBV4-3 and TRBJ2-7; 10 bases are shared with TRBD1. The trim removed 1 base at V and 5 bases at J, leaving 5 bases unmatched. In germline, CDR1 is LGHNA, CDR2 YSLEER. The CDR3 extends over 15 amino acids. CDR3 bases: TGCGCCAGCAGCCAAGGGGGGACAGGGGAGCACGAGCAGTACTTC. Its protein is CASSQGGTGEHEQYF.

Only one count was recorded for this clone. This CDR3 reads CASSLSWGGDTQYF. For the CDR3, the DNA is TGTGCCAGCAGCCTTTCCTGGGGGGGAGATACGCAGTATTTT. The chain couples TRBV5-4 to TRBJ2-3; TRBD2 matches at 7 bases. Germline CDR1 reads SGHNT; CDR2 reads YYREEE (reference sequence). Trimming removed 4 bases from V and 5 bases from J; junction bases left unmatched: 7. The length of the CDR3 is 14 residues.